This TCR beta chain was captured in a study of shared clonotypes between healthy human individuals. General study findings and limits: Larger estimated richness was generally recorded for naive subsets relative to memory subsets. Tissue TCR repertoires likely differ from these blood-only repertoires. Rarefaction gave evidence that sorted-subset sequencing remained incomplete despite large depth.

About this clone itself: The antigen is not known.

CDR3 length equals 17 residues. Trimming removed 2 bases at V and 4 bases at J, with 18 bases between. Germline-derived CDR1 and CDR2 are MGHDK and SYGVNS. Cells designated naive CD8 were CD45RO-negative and were positively selected for CCR7, with terminally differentiated effector memory CD45RA+ cells excluded. As originally analysed: Junction-only sequences without quality scores came from ImmunoSEQ, so filtering differed. TCRdb's copy holds only in-frame clones and misses some; the assay was immunoSEQ multiplex PCR. V, J and clone size were drawn from that table, and D and trimming were deduced from the DNA. The data contain about 2.1 million clones, over 85% of them singletons.

This chain connects TRBV25-1 to TRBJ1-3, with D perhaps TRBD1 (5 bases). Sequencing was performed on naive CD8+ T cells from PBMCs. The receptor comes from a man aged 18 to 35 in good health. Some clones in this sample may be carry-over from other donors' samples. Here the CDR3 DNA reads TGTGCCAGCAGTGAACCATCCGAGGGGTCTCCGGGAAACACCATATATTTT. Translation gives CASSEPSEGSPGNTIYF.